This is a list of T cell receptor beta chains from one sample in a study of shared clonotypes between healthy human individuals. TCRdb keeps only in-frame clones here, not all; method: immunoSEQ multiplex PCR. There are 200,000 to 250,000 clones in the sample; approximately 70% occur only once, and around 10% lies in the top ten. The sequencing sample was made of memory CD4+ T cells sorted from blood. These receptors all stem from a man aged 25 to 40 in good health. The CDR3 runs from the conserved cysteine through the conserved F or W. A D gene is named only where the DNA matches it firmly. The size field is filled for only some rows; it gives once, few, many or a size class.

>.|.|TRBJ1-5|TRBV7-8
CASSLVAGITGTSNQPQHF
TGTGCCAGCAGCCTCGTTGCCGGCATAACAGGGACTAGCAATCAGCCCCAGCATTTT
>.|.|TRBJ2-7|TRBV28
CASGDGAYEQYF
TGTGCCAGTGGGGACGGGGCCTACGAGCAGTACTTC
>many|TRBD1|TRBJ2-3|TRBV6-1
CASTLDRVSDTQYF
TGTGCCAGCACCTTGGACAGGGTATCAGATACGCAGTATTTT
>.|.|TRBJ2-3|TRBV19
CASSQKALTDTQYF
TGTGCCAGTAGTCAAAAGGCCCTCACAGATACGCAGTATTTT
>.|TRBD2|TRBJ2-2|TRBV5-3
CARSPIAGGHFTGELFF
TGTGCCAGAAGCCCAATAGCGGGAGGGCACTTCACCGGGGAGCTGTTTTTT
>.|.|TRBJ2-3|TRBV27
CASSWGAEDTQYF
TGTGCCAGCAGTTGGGGCGCAGAAGATACGCAGTATTTT
>few|.|TRBJ2-5|TRBV7-5
CARSPKSWDRWGETQYF
TGTGCCAGAAGCCCCAAAAGTTGGGACAGGTGGGGCGAGACCCAGTACTTC
>many|.|TRBJ2-2|TRBV15
CATSRERASGELFF
TGTGCCACCAGCAGAGAAAGGGCGTCCGGGGAGCTGTTTTTT
>once|.|TRBJ2-3|TRBV11-2
CASSLEPGPTDTQYF
TGTGCCAGCAGCTTAGAGCCGGGTCCCACAGATACGCAGTATTTT
>.|TRBD1|TRBJ2-1|TRBV19
CASSPWTGVQFF
TGTGCCAGTAGTCCATGGACAGGAGTGCAGTTCTTC
>.|TRBD1|TRBJ2-3|TRBV11-3
CASSRDRGSHTQYF
TGTGCCAGCAGCCGGGACAGGGGATCTCATACGCAGTATTTT
>few|.|TRBJ1-2|TRBV5-6
CASSYQTGTRSTTF
TGTGCCAGCAGCTACCAAACCGGGACAAGGTCGACTACCTTC
>.|.|TRBJ1-2|TRBV6-6
CASSYVHGYTF
TGTGCCAGCAGTTACGTCCATGGCTACACCTTC
>.|TRBD2|TRBJ2-1|TRBV5-1
CASSSSQGGGSAKFF
TGCGCCAGCAGCTCCTCACAGGGCGGGGGGTCCGCGAAGTTCTTC
>once|TRBD1|TRBJ1-1|TRBV6-4
CASTSDRAGTEAFF
TGTGCCAGCACCTCTGACAGGGCAGGCACTGAAGCTTTCTTT
>.|.|TRBJ1-4|TRBV6-1
CASSEARVIGLFF
TGTGCCAGCAGTGAAGCCCGAGTTATTGGTCTGTTTTTT
>.|.|TRBJ1-2|TRBV2
CASSELRGYGYTF
TGTGCCAGCAGTGAACTGCGGGGCTATGGCTACACCTTC
>.|TRBD1|TRBJ1-3|TRBV5-3
CARNPPGGKGSGNTIYF
TGTGCCAGGAATCCCCCAGGGGGCAAGGGCTCTGGAAACACCATATATTTT
>.|.|TRBJ2-7|TRBV30
CAFRLDRRYEQYF
TGTGCCTTCCGGCTAGACAGGAGATACGAGCAGTACTTC
>.|.|TRBJ1-5|TRBV21-1
CASSKFEDNGEIQVNQPQHF
TGTGCCAGCAGCAAGTTCGAAGACAACGGAGAAATCCAAGTCAATCAGCCCCAGCATTTT
>.|TRBD2|TRBJ2-3|TRBV5-8
CASSSYREREGTDTQYF
TGTGCCAGCAGCTCTTATAGAGAGCGGGAGGGCACAGATACGCAGTATTTT
>few|.|TRBJ2-1|TRBV4-3
CASSLSAGNSYNEQFF
TGCGCCAGCAGCCTGTCGGCGGGAAACTCCTACAATGAGCAGTTCTTC
>.|TRBD2|TRBJ2-1|TRBV4-1
CASRSSLAGGLNEQFF
TGCGCCAGCAGGTCCTCACTAGCGGGAGGGCTGAATGAGCAGTTCTTC
>.|.|TRBJ2-7|TRBV6-1
CASTPAGGSSYEQYF
TGTGCCAGCACTCCCGCAGGAGGGAGCTCCTACGAGCAGTACTTC
>.|.|TRBJ2-5|TRBV19
CASSTDSLTETQYF
TGTGCCAGTAGTACCGATAGTCTAACGGAGACCCAGTACTTC
>many|.|TRBJ2-1|TRBV6-5
CASSYFGYSNEQFF
TGTGCCAGCAGTTACTTTGGCTATTCCAATGAGCAGTTCTTC
>.|.|TRBJ2-2|TRBV7-2
CASSLTGRTGELFF
TGTGCCAGCAGCTTAACGGGCCGCACCGGGGAGCTGTTTTTT
>.|.|TRBJ2-3|TRBV5-4
CASSPQRYTDTQYF
TGTGCCAGCAGCCCTCAGCGGTACACAGATACGCAGTATTTT
>.|.|TRBJ2-3|TRBV29-1
CSVGGGPTDTQYF
TGCAGCGTTGGAGGAGGGCCAACTGATACGCAGTATTTT
>once|.|TRBJ2-3|TRBV29-1
CSVNEHIGTDTQYF
TGCAGCGTTAATGAACATATCGGGACAGATACGCAGTATTTT
>.|.|TRBJ2-2|TRBV9
CASSVVVGTNTGELFF
TGTGCCAGCAGCGTAGTGGTAGGGACGAACACCGGGGAGCTGTTTTTT
>.|.|TRBJ1-2|TRBV5-4
CASSLKTLDYGYTF
TGTGCCAGCAGCTTGAAGACATTAGATTATGGCTACACCTTC
>.|.|TRBJ1-1|TRBV19
CASSAHRNMNTEAFF
TGTGCCAGTAGTGCCCACAGGAACATGAACACTGAAGCTTTCTTT
>.|TRBD1|TRBJ2-5|TRBV27
CASSFRGTGVTQYF
TGTGCCAGCAGTTTTCGCGGGACAGGGGTGACCCAGTACTTC
>.|TRBD1|TRBJ1-1|TRBV6-1
CASSWGQGGTEAFF
TGTGCCAGCAGTTGGGGACAGGGGGGCACTGAAGCTTTCTTT
>.|.|TRBJ1-1|TRBV6-4
CASGGVRTEAFF
TGTGCCAGCGGCGGGGTGAGGACTGAAGCTTTCTTT